Following are 25 T cell receptor beta chains from one sample sequenced in a study of shared clonotypes between healthy human individuals. TCRdb's copy holds only in-frame clones and misses some; the assay was immunoSEQ multiplex PCR. This sample has some 1,400,000 clones, with more than 95% found just once. The specimen was naive CD4+ T cells sorted from blood. Subset noted: CD45RA+ positively selected. The receptors were gathered from a man aged 25-40 years in good health.

J is TRBJ2-2 and V is TRBV4-1; perhaps TRBD2 as D (5 bases). The germline V gene has CDR1 MGHRA and CDR2 YSYEKL. The CDR3 contains 13 residues. Trimming took off 4 bases at V and 3 bases at J, with 6 bases between the two ends. For the CDR3, the DNA is TGCGCCAGCAGCCGGGAGTACACCGGGGAGCTGTTTTTT. It yields the protein CASSREYTGELFF.

The chain recombines TRBV7-9 with TRBJ2-7; the D call may be TRBD1 or TRBD2 (5 bases each). In germline, CDR1 is SEHNR, CDR2 FQNEAQ (reference sequence). V shed 6 bases and J shed 3 bases, with 15 bases lying between them. The CDR3 loop spans 14 amino acids. This CDR3 reads CASSPRGRSYEQYF. The CDR3, as DNA: TGTGCCAGCAGTCCGAGGGGCAGGAGCTACGAGCAGTACTTC.

To note about this clone: Other DNA sequences from this sample encode an identical CDR3 as well. This chain joins TRBV19 and TRBJ2-3; D is unclear. V was clipped by 3 bases and J by 1 base, with 8 bases between them. The CDR3 is 14 amino acids. CDR1 is LNHDA, CDR2 SQIVND, per germline (reference sequence). The CDR3: CASSIGAGTDTQYF. The CDR3 DNA reads TGTGCCAGTAGTATCGGTGCAGGCACAGATACGCAGTATTTT.

This chain uses TRBV6-1 with TRBJ1-5; D is possibly TRBD1 (6 bases). The CDR3 runs to 15 residues. Germline V gene lookup returns CDR1 MNHNS and CDR2 SASEGT. V was cut by 6 bases and J by 6 bases, with 18 bases left in between. CDR3 protein: CASRFQGSARQPQHF. CDR3 bases: TGTGCCAGCAGATTCCAGGGGTCGGCTCGTCAGCCCCAGCATTTT.

The genes are TRBV6-5 and TRBJ2-1; D uncertain. The V gene lost 9 bases and the J gene lost 0 bases, with 9 bases spanning the gap. Germline V lookup: CDR1 MNHEY, CDR2 SVGAGI. The CDR3 contains 13 residues. The CDR3 here is CASSRSSYNEQFF. The CDR3 DNA reads as TGTGCCAGTAGCAGGAGCTCCTACAATGAGCAGTTCTTC.

The chain is built from TRBV6-5 and TRBJ2-7, with TRBD2 matching over 7 bases. Germline loops: CDR1 MNHEY, CDR2 SVGAGI. J gave up 3 bases and V 5 bases, and 10 bases lay outside the gene matches. This CDR3 is built from 15 residues. The CDR3 coding sequence is TGTGCCAGCAGTCCCTACTCGAGCGGGAACTACGAGCAGTACTTC. As protein: CASSPYSSGNYEQYF.

The sample holds one count of this clone. The J gene is TRBJ2-5, the V gene TRBV5-4, with 7 bases lining up with TRBD1. V was clipped by 2 bases and J by 5 bases; unmatched bases: 9. CDR3 length: 15 residues. Germline CDR1 and CDR2: SGHNT and YYREEE (reference sequence). Here the CDR3 reads CASSFNRGSQETQYF. Written as DNA, the CDR3 is TGTGCCAGCAGCTTCAACAGGGGATCGCAGGAGACCCAGTACTTC.

Turning to this clone: Other nucleotide sequences in the sample specify the same CDR3. V gene TRBV9 combines with J gene TRBJ2-3; D ambiguous. CDR1 and CDR2 from the germline V gene are SGDLS and YYNGEE. Between the trimmed V and J ends, which lost 5 bases and 2 bases, there was a span of 3 bases. This CDR3 has 11 residues. The CDR3 coding sequence is TGTGCCAGCAGTCTCACAGATACGCAGTATTTT. This encodes CASSLTDTQYF.

The CDR3 DNA follows: TGCAGCGTTGAAGCTTCCGGGGGAAATTGGGCCGGGGAGCTGTTTTTT. Protein product: CSVEASGGNWAGELFF. The chain employs TRBV29-1 and TRBJ2-2; D is possibly TRBD2 (6 bases). Germline CDR1 SQVTM, CDR2 ANQGSEA. The V end lost 1 base, the J end lost 6 bases, and 18 bases lay between the germline ends. The CDR3 runs 16 residues.

The CDR3 here is CSGGQGPGNTIYF. The CDR3 DNA reads as TGCAGCGGGGGTCAGGGCCCTGGAAACACCATATATTTT. The chain carries TRBV29-1 and TRBJ1-3; weak D call: TRBD1 (5 bases). Per germline, CDR1 SQVTM and CDR2 ANQGSEA. The V end lost 7 bases, the J end lost 2 bases, and 12 bases lay between the germline ends. The CDR3 covers 13 residues.

V and J are TRBV7-9 and TRBJ2-1, with D hard to call. Germline V CDR1 and CDR2: SEHNR, FQNEAQ (reference sequence). Trimming shortened V by 5 bases and J by 9 bases, and 11 bases separated the two germline ends. The CDR3 contains 12 residues. CDR3: CASSPPRGEQFF. For the CDR3, the DNA is TGTGCCAGCAGCCCGCCGCGAGGTGAGCAGTTCTTC.

V is TRBV29-1 and J is TRBJ2-3; 10 bases are shared with TRBD1. CDR1 is SQVTM and CDR2 is ANQGSEA in the germline V gene. This CDR3 comprises 15 residues. Unmatched junction bases numbered 6, after V lost 4 bases and J lost 2 bases. Here the CDR3 DNA reads TGCAGCGTTGGACAGGGGGCTGGGACCACAGATACGCAGTATTTT. Translated, it gives CSVGQGAGTTDTQYF.

The chain uses TRBV6-1 and TRBJ1-2; a possible D gene is TRBD1 (6 bases). The CDR3 is 15 amino acids. The V gene lost 2 bases and the J gene lost 5 bases, with 15 bases spanning the gap. Germline V gene data show CDR1 as MNHNS and CDR2 as SASEGT. CDR3 bases: TGTGCCAGCAGTGAACCAGGGGCCCCCGTTTATGGCTACACCTTC. This codes for CASSEPGAPVYGYTF.

As concerns this clone: This sample also contains other DNA sequences that code for the same CDR3. This chain connects TRBV28 to TRBJ2-7; possible D gene TRBD1, 7 bases. The CDR3 is 14 amino acids. In germline, CDR1 is MDHEN, CDR2 SYDVKM. The ends were cut back, 3 bases at V and 1 base at J, with 10 bases in the middle. CDR3 bases: TGTGCCAGCAGTTTCGGGGGACAGTCCTACGAGCAGTACTTC. It translates to CASSFGGQSYEQYF.

The chain uses TRBV10-2 and TRBJ2-3; no clear D. The CDR3 covers 12 residues. From germline, CDR1 is WSHSY and CDR2 SAAADI. V was trimmed by 7 bases and J by 2 bases, leaving 7 bases between them. CDR3 sequence: CASKQDTDTQYF. CDR3 DNA: TGCGCCAGCAAGCAAGACACAGATACGCAGTATTTT.

The V and J genes are TRBV6-5 and TRBJ1-1, with a tentative D call TRBD1 (6 bases). CDR3 size: 14 residues. The V gene lost 5 bases and the J gene lost 2 bases, with 12 bases spanning the gap. CDR1 is MNHEY and CDR2 is SVGAGI in the germline V gene. The CDR3 coding sequence is TGTGCCAGCAGTGATCCAGGGGTTAACACTGAAGCTTTCTTT. This translates into CASSDPGVNTEAFF.

Regarding this clone: Other DNA sequences within the sample encode an identical CDR3. V and J are TRBV5-4 and TRBJ2-1; 9 bases are shared with TRBD2. Germline V gene data show CDR1 as SGHNT and CDR2 as YYREEE (reference sequence). The CDR3 sequence is 14 residues long. V was clipped by 0 bases and J by 5 bases; unmatched bases: 0. CDR3 protein: CASSLGLADNEQFF. The CDR3 nucleotides are TGTGCCAGCAGCTTGGGACTAGCGGACAATGAGCAGTTCTTC. The whole variable domain, filled in from reference TRBV5-4 and TRBJ2-1, reads ETGVTQSPTHLIKTRGQQVTLRCSSQSGHNTVSWYQQALGQGPQFIFQYYREEENGRGNFPPRFSGLQFPNYSSELNVNALELDDSALYLCASSLGLADNEQFFGPGTRLTVL.

V is TRBV12-1 and J is TRBJ2-1; the table calls TRBD2, which could not be checked here. TRBV12-1 corresponds to a pseudogene. There are 19 residues in the CDR3. The CDR3 DNA is TGTGCCAGCAGCCCATTGGTCGGGACTAGCGGGAGAGACGACAATGAGCAGTTCTTC. This gives the protein CASSPLVGTSGRDDNEQFF.

J is TRBJ2-7 and V is TRBV6-1, with a tentative D call TRBD1 (5 bases). CDR3 size: 15 residues. Germline V gene lookup returns CDR1 MNHNS and CDR2 SASEGT. V lost 2 bases and J 2 bases, leaving 13 bases between the germline ends. The CDR3 nucleotides are TGTGCCAGCAGTGAAAGGGGCAGGGCCACCTACGAGCAGTACTTC. Protein sequence: CASSERGRATYEQYF.

About this clone itself: Other DNA sequences in this sample translate to the same CDR3. The chain recombines TRBV6-6 with TRBJ1-1; D unclear. Trimming left V 8 bases short and J 0 bases short, with 7 bases between. The CDR3 sequence is 12 residues long. Germline V CDR1 and CDR2: MNHNY, SVGAGI (reference sequence). CDR3 loop: CASGLMNTEAFF. DNA of the CDR3: TGTGCCAGCGGGCTGATGAACACTGAAGCTTTCTTT.

This chain connects TRBV6-6 to TRBJ2-2, with TRBD2 matching 7 bases. With V trimmed by 1 base and J by 1 base, 3 bases remained unmatched. The length of the CDR3 is 16 residues. The germline V gene has CDR1 MNHNY and CDR2 SVGAGI (reference sequence). Here the CDR3 DNA reads TGTGCCAGCAGTTACTTGGGGGGGAAGAACACCGGGGAGCTGTTTTTT. Its translation is CASSYLGGKNTGELFF.

The CDR3 region has the DNA TGTGCCAGCAACCCCATGGGACTAGCGACCTACAATGAGCAGTTCTTC. Amino acid sequence: CASNPMGLATYNEQFF. The chain couples TRBV14 to TRBJ2-1; 10 bases line up with TRBD2. The CDR3 is 16 residues long. V gave up 7 bases and J gave up 2 bases; unmatched junction bases: 8. In germline, CDR1 is SGHDN, CDR2 FVKESK. Supplemented by reference TRBV14 and TRBJ2-1, the full variable domain reads EAGVTQFPSHSVIEKGQTVTLRCDPISGHDNLYWYRRVMGKEIKFLLHFVKESKQDESGMPNNRFLAERTGGTYSTLKVQPAELEDSGVYFCASNPMGLATYNEQFFGPGTRLTVL.

V usage is TRBV10-3 and J usage is TRBJ2-7; tentatively, D is TRBD2 (6 bases). Per germline, CDR1 ENHRY and CDR2 SYGVKD. CDR3 length: 13 residues. V shed 4 bases and J shed 7 bases, with 14 bases lying between them. The CDR3, as DNA: TGTGCCATCAGTGGGGGAGGATTGCTAGAGCAGTACTTC. Protein: CAISGGGLLEQYF.

The chain couples TRBV4-3 to TRBJ2-7; tentatively, D is TRBD1 (6 bases). This CDR3 spans 15 amino acids. CDR1 is LGHNA and CDR2 is YSLEER in the germline V gene. V was trimmed by 1 base and J by 2 bases, leaving 12 bases between them. The CDR3 is CASSQGRTEPYEQYF. In nucleotides, the CDR3 is TGCGCCAGCAGCCAAGGTCGGACAGAGCCCTACGAGCAGTACTTC.

The rearrangement joins TRBV10-2 to TRBJ1-3; D is undetermined. Germline CDR1 and CDR2: WSHSY and SAAADI. The CDR3 contains 12 residues. V was cut by 1 base and J by 4 bases, with 2 bases left in between. The CDR3 nucleotides read TGCGCCAGCAGTGAGTTGGGAAACACCATATATTTT. Amino acid sequence: CASSELGNTIYF.